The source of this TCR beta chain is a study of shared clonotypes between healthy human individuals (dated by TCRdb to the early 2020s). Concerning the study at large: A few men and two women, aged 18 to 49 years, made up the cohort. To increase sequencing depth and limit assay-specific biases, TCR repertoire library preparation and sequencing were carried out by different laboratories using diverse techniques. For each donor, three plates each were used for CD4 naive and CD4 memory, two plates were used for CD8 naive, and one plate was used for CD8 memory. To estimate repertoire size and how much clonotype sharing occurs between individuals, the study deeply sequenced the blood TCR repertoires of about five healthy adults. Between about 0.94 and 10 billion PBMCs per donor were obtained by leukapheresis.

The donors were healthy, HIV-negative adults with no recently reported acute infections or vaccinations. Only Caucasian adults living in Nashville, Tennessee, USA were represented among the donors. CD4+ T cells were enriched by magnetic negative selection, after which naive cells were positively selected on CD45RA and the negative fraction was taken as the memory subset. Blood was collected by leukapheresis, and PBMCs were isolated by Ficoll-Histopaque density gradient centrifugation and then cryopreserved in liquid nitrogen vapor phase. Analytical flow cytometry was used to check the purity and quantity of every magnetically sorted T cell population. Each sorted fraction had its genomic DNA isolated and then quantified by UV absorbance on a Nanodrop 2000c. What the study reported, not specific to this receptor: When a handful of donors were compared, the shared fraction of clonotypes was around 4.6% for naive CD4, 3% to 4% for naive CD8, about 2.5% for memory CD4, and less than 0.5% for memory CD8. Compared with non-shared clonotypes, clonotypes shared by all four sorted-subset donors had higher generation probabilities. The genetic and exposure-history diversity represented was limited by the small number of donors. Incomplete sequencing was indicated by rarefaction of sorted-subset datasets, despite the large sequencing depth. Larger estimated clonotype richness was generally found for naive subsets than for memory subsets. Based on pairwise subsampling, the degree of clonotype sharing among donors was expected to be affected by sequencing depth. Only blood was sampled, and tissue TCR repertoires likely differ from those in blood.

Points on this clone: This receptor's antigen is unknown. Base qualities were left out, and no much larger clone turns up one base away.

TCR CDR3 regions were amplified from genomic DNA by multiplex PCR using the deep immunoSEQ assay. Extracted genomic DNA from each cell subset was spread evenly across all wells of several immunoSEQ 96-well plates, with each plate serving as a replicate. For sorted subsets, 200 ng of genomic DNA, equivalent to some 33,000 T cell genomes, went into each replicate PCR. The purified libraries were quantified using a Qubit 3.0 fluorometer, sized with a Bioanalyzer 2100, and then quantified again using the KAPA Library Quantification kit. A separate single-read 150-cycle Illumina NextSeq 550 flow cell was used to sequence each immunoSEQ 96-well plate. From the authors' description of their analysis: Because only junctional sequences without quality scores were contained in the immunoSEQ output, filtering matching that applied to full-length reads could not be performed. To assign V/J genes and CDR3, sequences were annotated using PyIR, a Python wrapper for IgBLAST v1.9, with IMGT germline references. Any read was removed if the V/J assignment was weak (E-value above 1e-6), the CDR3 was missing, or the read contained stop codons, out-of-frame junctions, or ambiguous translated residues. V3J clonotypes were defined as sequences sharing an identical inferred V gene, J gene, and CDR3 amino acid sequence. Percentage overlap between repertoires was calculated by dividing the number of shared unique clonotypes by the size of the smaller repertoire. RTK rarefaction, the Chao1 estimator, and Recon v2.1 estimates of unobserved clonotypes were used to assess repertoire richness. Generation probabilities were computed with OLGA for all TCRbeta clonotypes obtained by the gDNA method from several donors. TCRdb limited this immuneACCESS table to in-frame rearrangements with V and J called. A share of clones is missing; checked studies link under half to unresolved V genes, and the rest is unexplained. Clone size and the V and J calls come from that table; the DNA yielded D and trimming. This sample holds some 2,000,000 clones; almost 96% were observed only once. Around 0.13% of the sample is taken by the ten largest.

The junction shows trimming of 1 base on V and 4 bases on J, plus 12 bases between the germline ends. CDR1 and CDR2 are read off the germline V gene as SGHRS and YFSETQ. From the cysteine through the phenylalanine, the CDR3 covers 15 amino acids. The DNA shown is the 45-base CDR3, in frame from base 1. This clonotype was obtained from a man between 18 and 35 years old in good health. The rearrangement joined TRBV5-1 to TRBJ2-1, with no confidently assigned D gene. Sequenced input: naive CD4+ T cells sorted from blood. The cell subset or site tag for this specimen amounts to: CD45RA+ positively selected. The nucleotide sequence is TGCGCCAGCAGCTTGATACAGTCTCTATACAATGAGCAGTTCTTC. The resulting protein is CASSLIQSLYNEQFF.